This TCR beta chain comes out of a study of T cell responses to AZD1222 COVID-19 vaccine. Study-wide results and caveats: The repertoires were collected only after the peak T cell response. When two AZD1222 doses had been given, Spike-specific TCR breadth and depth rose.

Concerning this clone itself: Its specificity is unknown.

Data came from immunoSEQ multiplex PCR; TCRdb stores just in-frame clones and leaves some out. Here the sample spans roughly 150,000 clones, roughly 92% being singletons. The source material was peripheral blood, sampled on day 0 of AZD1222 vaccination. The clonotype originates from an adult in good health.

The CDR3 coding sequence is TGTGCCAGCAGCTTAGTATCTTCGTGGCGTCTCCAAGAGACCCAGTACTTC. Translated: CASSLVSSWRLQETQYF. This chain joins TRBV7-9 and TRBJ2-5; D is uncertain. V shed 1 base and J shed 1 base, with 16 bases lying between them. Germline assignment: CDR1 SEHNR and CDR2 FQNEAQ (reference sequence). This CDR3 has 17 amino acids.